These 26 T cell receptor beta chains originate from one sample sequenced in a study of blood T cell repertoires in COVID-19 (dated by TCRdb to the early 2020s). The library came from the immunoSEQ multiplex PCR assay. TCRdb took over this immuneACCESS table, retaining in-frame rearrangements with V and J assigned. Such tables are incomplete; in checked studies, under half of the missing clones stem from an unresolved V gene, and the remainder is unexplained. The sample contains around 120,000 clones, 78% of them found a single time. Jointly, the top ten make up 2.3% of the sample. The specimen was peripheral blood. These receptor sequences come from a man between 65 and 85 years old with acute or convalescent COVID-19.

The rearrangement uses TRBV7-3 and TRBJ2-7; D ambiguous. The length of the CDR3 is 13 residues. V shed 5 bases and J shed 0 bases, with 8 bases lying between them. Germline CDR1 reads SGHTA; CDR2 reads FQGTGA. For the CDR3, the DNA is TGTGCCAGCAGCCCCTTAGCCTCCTACGAGCAGTACTTC. Amino acids: CASSPLASYEQYF.

The chain links TRBV9 to TRBJ2-1; 12 bases are a match to TRBD2. The germline gives CDR1 SGDLS, CDR2 YYNGEE. After removal of 2 bases from V and 4 bases from J, the junction contained 7 bases not matched to a gene. The CDR3 extends over 17 amino acids. CDR3 amino acids: CASSVPLAGGNYNEQFF. CDR3 DNA sequence: TGTGCCAGCAGCGTCCCCCTAGCGGGGGGGAATTACAATGAGCAGTTCTTC.

This clone was observed once. V and J are TRBV2 and TRBJ1-2; tentatively, D is TRBD1 (6 bases). This CDR3 is 16 amino acids long. The V end lost 6 bases, the J end lost 0 bases, and 17 bases lay between the germline ends. The germline gives CDR1 SNHLY, CDR2 FYNNEI. The CDR3 coding sequence is TGTGCCAGCAGGAGCCCAGGGGCTGGGTCTAACTATGGCTACACCTTC. It specifies CASRSPGAGSNYGYTF.

This chain joins TRBV19 and TRBJ2-3, with TRBD2 identical over 9 bases. The CDR3 has 14 amino acids. From germline, CDR1 is LNHDA and CDR2 SQIVND (reference sequence). Germline trimming cut 7 bases from V and 1 base from J; bases unmatched to any gene: 3. CDR3 protein: CASKASGGTDTQYF. The CDR3 region has the DNA TGTGCCAGTAAAGCTAGCGGGGGCACAGATACGCAGTATTTT.

The chain recombines TRBV9 with TRBJ2-5, with D maybe TRBD1 (6 bases). From germline, CDR1 is SGDLS and CDR2 YYNGEE. V dropped 7 bases and J dropped 5 bases, with 12 bases sitting between them. The CDR3 totals 12 residues. The CDR3 DNA reads TGTGCCAGCGGTGGGGGCGAGGAGACCCAGTACTTC. Amino acids: CASGGGEETQYF.

The genes are TRBV7-3 and TRBJ1-3, with a weak D call TRBD1 (5 bases). Germline V gene data show CDR1 as SGHTA and CDR2 as FQGTGA. The CDR3 covers 13 residues. The ends were cut back, 2 bases at V and 8 bases at J, with 10 bases in the middle. In DNA form, the CDR3 reads TGTGCCAGCAGCTTATTGGGGGGTGACACCATATATTTT. Protein sequence: CASSLLGGDTIYF.

The table lists this clone with a few counts. This rearrangement joins TRBV2 to TRBJ2-1; TRBD1 matches at 9 bases. The germline V gene has CDR1 SNHLY and CDR2 FYNNEI. The CDR3 is made up of 14 amino acids. After removal of 3 bases from V and 7 bases from J, the junction contained 4 bases not matched to a gene. CDR3 protein: CASSDWDRENEQFF. The CDR3 region has the DNA TGTGCCAGCAGTGATTGGGACAGGGAAAATGAGCAGTTCTTC.

This chain links TRBV6-1 with TRBJ2-7, with D possibly TRBD1 on 6 matching bases. This CDR3 has 14 residues. CDR1 and CDR2 from the germline V gene are MNHNS and SASEGT. The V end was cut by 1 base, the J end by 4 bases, with 11 bases between. CDR3 protein: CASSEGGTLYEQYF. CDR3 in DNA: TGTGCCAGCAGTGAAGGGGGGACACTGTACGAGCAGTACTTC.

The chain links TRBV4-3 to TRBJ2-7, with 7 positions matching TRBD2. The V segment lost 0 bases and the J segment 1 base; nucleotides outside the gene matches: 6. Germline CDR1 reads LGHNA; CDR2 reads YSLEER. This CDR3 is built from 16 residues. Written as DNA, the CDR3 is TGCGCCAGCAGCCAAGATCATAGCGGGTGGTCCTACGAGCAGTACTTC. Translation: CASSQDHSGWSYEQYF.

A single count supports this clone. CDR3 sequence: CASSLAGGAFGSTDTQYF. In nucleotides, the CDR3 is TGTGCCAGCAGCTTAGCCGGGGGGGCTTTCGGAAGCACAGATACGCAGTATTTT. The rearrangement links TRBV7-2 to TRBJ2-3, with 8 bases aligning to TRBD2. Germline assignment: CDR1 SGHTA and CDR2 FQGNSA. The CDR3 loop spans 18 amino acids. After removal of 0 bases from V and 0 bases from J, the junction contained 8 bases not matched to a gene.

V gene TRBV9 combines with J gene TRBJ1-1; D perhaps matches TRBD1 (5 bases). The CDR3 sequence is 14 residues long. Trimming pared 5 bases from V and 1 base from J, leaving 12 bases between. The germline gives CDR1 SGDLS, CDR2 YYNGEE. The CDR3, as DNA: TGTGCCAGCAGTATCATGGACACGAACACTGAAGCTTTCTTT. This sequence encodes CASSIMDTNTEAFF.

The chain uses TRBV19 and TRBJ1-1; 7 nucleotides match TRBD1. This CDR3 region has 12 residues. V shed 11 bases, J shed 3 bases, and the junction held 6 bases outside the gene matches. Germline CDR1 is LNHDA and CDR2 is SQIVND (reference sequence). CDR3 loop: CAAGQTYTEAFF. The CDR3, as DNA: TGTGCCGCGGGACAGACGTACACTGAAGCTTTCTTT.

V usage is TRBV6-1 and J usage is TRBJ1-2; TRBD1 might be the D (6 bases). Germline V gives CDR1 MNHNS, CDR2 SASEGT. V lost 3 bases, J lost 4 bases, and 12 bases lay in between. The CDR3 contains 14 residues. CDR3 DNA: TGTGCCAGCAGTGACAGGGGTCGCATCTATGGCTACACCTTC. Its protein is CASSDRGRIYGYTF.

V usage is TRBV7-2 and J usage is TRBJ1-1; tentative D call: TRBD1 (5 bases). The germline CDR1 and CDR2 sequences are SGHTA and FQGNSA. The CDR3 extends over 14 amino acids. The germline V and J ends were trimmed by 2 bases and 7 bases, with 14 bases remaining between them. Here the CDR3 reads CASSLSAGRFEAFF. Written as DNA, the CDR3 is TGTGCCAGCAGCTTAAGCGCAGGGAGGTTTGAAGCTTTCTTT.

The chain uses TRBV19 and TRBJ1-1; no firm D call. Germline-derived CDR1 and CDR2 are LNHDA and SQIVND (reference sequence). With 9 bases removed from V and 0 bases from J, the gap between germline ends came to 26 bases. CDR3 size: 18 residues. Written as DNA, the CDR3 is TGTGCCAGCCGGAGCGCATCTGGCTGGAATAAGATGAACACTGAAGCTTTCTTT. Protein product: CASRSASGWNKMNTEAFF.

This clone was counted once. The chain employs TRBV4-3 and TRBJ1-1; 8 bases line up with TRBD1. The V segment lost 2 bases and the J segment 4 bases; nucleotides outside the gene matches: 6. The germline gives CDR1 LGHNA, CDR2 YSLEER. This CDR3 is 15 amino acids long. The CDR3, as DNA: TGCGCCAGCAGCCAACATCGACAGGGGTCCACTGAAGCTTTCTTT. This sequence encodes CASSQHRQGSTEAFF.

The V gene is TRBV13, the J gene TRBJ1-5, with TRBD1 as a possible D gene (6 bases). This CDR3 has 14 amino acids. Germline V gene lookup returns CDR1 PRHDT and CDR2 FYEKMQ (reference sequence). Trimming pared 7 bases from V and 3 bases from J, leaving 13 bases between. CDR3 nucleotides: TGTGCCAGCAACTCTCGGGGGGCCAATCAGCCCCAGCATTTT. Translated, it gives CASNSRGANQPQHF. Supplemented by reference TRBV13 and TRBJ1-5, the full variable domain reads AAGVIQSPRHLIKEKRETATLKCYPIPRHDTVYWYQQGPGQDPQFLISFYEKMQSDKGSIPDRFSAQQFSDYHSELNMSSLELGDSALYFCASNSRGANQPQHFGDGTRLSIL.

This chain links TRBV12-1 with TRBJ1-4. TRBV12-1 is a documented pseudogene. This CDR3 region has 18 residues. As DNA, the CDR3 is TGTGCCAGCAGCTTTAACCAGAGGAATTGGGCAACTAATGAAAAACTGTTTTTT. Protein sequence: CASSFNQRNWATNEKLFF.

The chain links TRBV30 to TRBJ1-1; TRBD1 aligns across 10 bases. This CDR3 is 15 amino acids long. V shed 2 bases, J shed 4 bases, and the junction held 7 bases outside the gene matches. Germline V CDR1 and CDR2: GTSNPN, SVGIG (reference sequence). CDR3 amino acids: CAWSNMGQGITEAFF. The CDR3 coding sequence is TGTGCCTGGAGTAATATGGGACAGGGGATCACTGAAGCTTTCTTT.

The chain uses TRBV6-2 or TRBV6-3 and TRBJ1-1; D gene ambiguous. The CDR3 sequence is 12 residues long. V lost 4 bases and J 11 bases, leaving 14 bases between the germline ends. Germline V lookup: CDR1 MNHEY, CDR2 SVGEGT. CDR3 nucleotides: TGTGCCAGCAGTTTATCCCCTTGGGAGGCTTTCTTT. This encodes CASSLSPWEAFF.

V usage is TRBV25-1 and J usage is TRBJ2-7, with 7 bases matching TRBD2. This CDR3 is built from 15 residues. Germline V gene data show CDR1 as MGHDK and CDR2 as SYGVNS. V lost 0 bases and J lost 2; bases outside the gene matches: 4. CDR3 amino acids: CASSEYGGGTYEQYF. DNA for the CDR3: TGTGCCAGCAGTGAATATGGGGGGGGGACCTACGAGCAGTACTTC.

CDR3 sequence reads: CASSRTAYGYTF. The CDR3 nucleotides read TGTGCCAGTTCCCGGACAGCCTATGGCTACACCTTC. This chain joins TRBV11-2 and TRBJ1-2, with a weak D call TRBD1 (6 bases). V was clipped by 9 bases and J by 4 bases, with 12 bases between them. The CDR3 consists of 12 residues. CDR1 is SGHAT, CDR2 FQNNGV, per germline. Full variable domain (rest looked up from reference TRBV11-2 and TRBJ1-2): EAGVAQSPRYKIIEKRQSVAFWCNPISGHATLYWYQQILGQGPKLLIQFQNNGVVDDSQLPKDRFSAERLKGVDSTLKIQPAKLEDSAVYLCASSRTAYGYTFGSGTRLTVV.

This sequence joins TRBV3-1 (or the pseudogene TRBV3-2) and TRBJ2-5; TRBD2 matches at 11 bases. The CDR3 extends over 16 amino acids. Trimming at V came to 5 bases and at J to 6 bases, leaving 11 bases not matched to a gene. Per germline, CDR1 LGHDT and CDR2 YNNKEL (reference sequence). The CDR3 is CASSKHLAGGLKTQYF. The DNA of the CDR3 is TGTGCCAGCAGCAAACACTTAGCGGGGGGGCTTAAGACCCAGTACTTC.

V gene TRBV7-3 combines with J gene TRBJ1-1, with unresolved D. V was pared by 5 bases and J by 1 base, with 8 bases between. The V gene's germline CDR1 is SGHTA and CDR2 FQGTGA. This CDR3 region has 13 residues. The CDR3 here is CASSRTTNTEAFF. The CDR3, as DNA: TGTGCCAGCAGCCGCACAACGAACACTGAAGCTTTCTTT.

This chain uses TRBV7-9 with TRBJ1-3, with D tentatively TRBD1 (5 bases). CDR3 length equals 17 residues. Trimming cost V 5 bases and J 8 bases, with 25 bases left between them. Germline V gene sequence: CDR1 SEHNR, CDR2 FQNEAQ (reference sequence). This CDR3 reads CASSPLSGLPAGDTIYF. CDR3 nucleotides: TGTGCCAGCAGCCCCCTCAGCGGACTCCCCGCGGGGGACACCATATATTTT. Together with reference TRBV7-9 and TRBJ1-3, the CDR3 gives the full variable domain: DTGVSQNPRHKITKRGQNVTFRCDPISEHNRLYWYRQTLGQGPEFLTYFQNEAQLEKSRLLSDRFSAERPKGSFSTLEIQRTEQGDSAMYLCASSPLSGLPAGDTIYFGEGSWLTVV.

The V call is TRBV3-1 (or the pseudogene TRBV3-2), the J call TRBJ2-5; 11 nucleotides agree with TRBD1. This CDR3 comprises 17 residues. The J segment lost 2 bases and the V segment lost 2 bases, leaving 7 bases of the junction unmatched. Germline CDR1 LGHDT, CDR2 YNNKEL (reference sequence). CDR3 protein: CASSQNRGQGDQETQYF. The CDR3 bases are TGTGCCAGCAGCCAAAACCGGGGACAGGGGGATCAAGAGACCCAGTACTTC.